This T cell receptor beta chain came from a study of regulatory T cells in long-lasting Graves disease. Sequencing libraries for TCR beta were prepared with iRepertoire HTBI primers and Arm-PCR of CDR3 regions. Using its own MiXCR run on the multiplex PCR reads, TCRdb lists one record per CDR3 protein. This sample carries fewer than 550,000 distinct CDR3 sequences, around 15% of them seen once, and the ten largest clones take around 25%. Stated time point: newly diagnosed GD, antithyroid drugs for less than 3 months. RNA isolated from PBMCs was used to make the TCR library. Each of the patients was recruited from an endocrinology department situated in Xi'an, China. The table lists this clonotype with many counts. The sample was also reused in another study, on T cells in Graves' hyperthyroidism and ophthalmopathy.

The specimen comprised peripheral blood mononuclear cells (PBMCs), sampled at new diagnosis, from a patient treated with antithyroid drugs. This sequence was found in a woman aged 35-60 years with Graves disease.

CDR3 sequence (DNA): TGTGCCAGCAGCCTCGGGACAGGGGGCGCGGACTATGGCTACACCTTC. Translating it yields CASSLGTGGADYGYTF. This chain joins TRBV7-9 and TRBJ1-2, with 12 bases identical to TRBD1. Germline V gives CDR1 SEHNR, CDR2 FQNEAQ (reference sequence). The CDR3 length is 16 residues. Trimming cost V 5 bases and J 3 bases; bases outside gene matches: 7.